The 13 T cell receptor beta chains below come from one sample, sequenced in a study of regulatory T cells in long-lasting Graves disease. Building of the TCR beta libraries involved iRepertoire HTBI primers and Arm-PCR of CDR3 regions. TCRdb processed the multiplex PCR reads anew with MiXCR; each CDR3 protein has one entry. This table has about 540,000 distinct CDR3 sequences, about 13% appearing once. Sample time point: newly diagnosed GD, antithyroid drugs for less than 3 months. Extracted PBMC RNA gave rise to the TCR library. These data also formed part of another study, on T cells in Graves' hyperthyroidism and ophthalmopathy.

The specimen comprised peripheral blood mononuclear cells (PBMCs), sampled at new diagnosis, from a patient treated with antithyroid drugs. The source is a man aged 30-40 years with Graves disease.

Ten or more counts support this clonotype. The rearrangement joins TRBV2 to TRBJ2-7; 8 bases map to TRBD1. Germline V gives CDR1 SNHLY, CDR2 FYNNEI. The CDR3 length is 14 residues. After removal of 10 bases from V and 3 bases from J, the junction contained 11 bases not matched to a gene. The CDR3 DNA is TGTGCCACCTACCCCCCAGACAGGGGCTACGAGCAGTACTTC. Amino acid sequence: CATYPPDRGYEQYF.

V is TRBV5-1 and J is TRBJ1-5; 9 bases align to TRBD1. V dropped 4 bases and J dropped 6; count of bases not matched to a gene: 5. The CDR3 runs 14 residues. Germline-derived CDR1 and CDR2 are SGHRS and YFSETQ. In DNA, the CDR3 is TGCGCCAGCAGCCCCGGGACAGGGACTCAGCCCCAGCATTTT. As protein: CASSPGTGTQPQHF.

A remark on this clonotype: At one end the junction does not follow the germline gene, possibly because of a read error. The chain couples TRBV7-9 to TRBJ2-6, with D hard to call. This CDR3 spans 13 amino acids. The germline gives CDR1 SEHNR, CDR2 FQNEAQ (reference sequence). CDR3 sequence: CVSISSGANVLTF. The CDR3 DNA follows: TGTGTCAGCATCTCGTCTGGGGCCAACGTCCTGACTTTC.

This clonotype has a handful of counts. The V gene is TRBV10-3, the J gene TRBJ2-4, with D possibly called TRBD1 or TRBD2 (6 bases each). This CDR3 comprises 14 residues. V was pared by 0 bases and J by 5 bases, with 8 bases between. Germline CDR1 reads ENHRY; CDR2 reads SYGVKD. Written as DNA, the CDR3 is TGTGCCATCAGTGAGTCGAGGGGGGAAAACATTCAGTACTTC. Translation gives CAISESRGENIQYF.

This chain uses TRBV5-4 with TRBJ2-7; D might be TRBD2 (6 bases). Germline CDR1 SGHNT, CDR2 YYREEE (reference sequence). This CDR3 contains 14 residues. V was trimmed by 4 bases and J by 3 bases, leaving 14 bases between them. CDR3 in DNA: TGTGCCAGCAGCCGAAGGGACTCACTCTACGAGCAGTACTTC. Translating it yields CASSRRDSLYEQYF.

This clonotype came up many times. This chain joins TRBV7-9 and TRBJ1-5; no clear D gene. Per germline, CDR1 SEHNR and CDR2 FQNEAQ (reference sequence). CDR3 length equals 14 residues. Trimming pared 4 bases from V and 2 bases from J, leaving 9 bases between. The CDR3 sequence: CASSWIGGNQPQHF. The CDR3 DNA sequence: TGTGCCAGCAGCTGGATCGGGGGCAATCAGCCCCAGCATTTT.

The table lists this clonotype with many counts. Written as DNA, the CDR3 is TGCAGCGTTGAAGGAGGGGCGGGTCAGCCCCAGCATTTT. The encoded protein is CSVEGGAGQPQHF. The rearrangement joins TRBV29-1 to TRBJ1-5; D may be TRBD1 (5 bases). The germline gives CDR1 SQVTM, CDR2 ANQGSEA. CDR3 length: 13 amino acids. Between the trimmed V and J ends, which lost 1 base and 6 bases, there was a span of 10 bases. The whole variable domain, filled in from reference TRBV29-1 and TRBJ1-5, reads SAVISQKPSRDICQRGTSLTIQCQVDSQVTMMFWYRQQPGQSLTLIATANQGSEATYESGFVIDKFPISRPNLTFSTLTVSNMSPEDSSIYLCSVEGGAGQPQHFGDGTRLSIL.

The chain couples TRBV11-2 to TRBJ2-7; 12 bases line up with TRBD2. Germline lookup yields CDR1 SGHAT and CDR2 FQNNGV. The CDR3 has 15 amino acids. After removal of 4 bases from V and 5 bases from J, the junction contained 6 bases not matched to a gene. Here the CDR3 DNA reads TGTGCCAGCAGCTCGGCGACTAGCGGGAGAGACGAGCAGTACTTC. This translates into CASSSATSGRDEQYF.

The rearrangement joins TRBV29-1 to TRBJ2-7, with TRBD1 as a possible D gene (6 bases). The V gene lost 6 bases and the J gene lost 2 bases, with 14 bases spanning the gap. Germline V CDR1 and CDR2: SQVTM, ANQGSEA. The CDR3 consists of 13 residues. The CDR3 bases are TGCAGCGTCACAGGGCCATCAGCCTACGAGCAGTACTTC. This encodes CSVTGPSAYEQYF.

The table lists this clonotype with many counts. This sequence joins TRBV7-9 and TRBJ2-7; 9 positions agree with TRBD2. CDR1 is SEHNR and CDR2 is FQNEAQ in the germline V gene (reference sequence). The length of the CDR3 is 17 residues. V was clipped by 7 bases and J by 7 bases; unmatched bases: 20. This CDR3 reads CASIPEASGDHLGEQYF. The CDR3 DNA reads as TGTGCCAGCATCCCCGAGGCTAGCGGGGATCATCTGGGGGAGCAGTACTTC.

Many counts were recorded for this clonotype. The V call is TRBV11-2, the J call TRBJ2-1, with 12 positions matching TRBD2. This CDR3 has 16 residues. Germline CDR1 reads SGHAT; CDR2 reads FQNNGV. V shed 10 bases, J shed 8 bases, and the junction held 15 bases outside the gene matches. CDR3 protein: CATNRLAGVRWDEQFF. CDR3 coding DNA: TGTGCCACCAACCGACTAGCGGGAGTTCGTTGGGATGAGCAGTTCTTC. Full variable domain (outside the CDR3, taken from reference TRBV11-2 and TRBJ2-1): EAGVAQSPRYKIIEKRQSVAFWCNPISGHATLYWYQQILGQGPKLLIQFQNNGVVDDSQLPKDRFSAERLKGVDSTLKIQPAKLEDSAVYLCATNRLAGVRWDEQFFGPGTRLTVL.

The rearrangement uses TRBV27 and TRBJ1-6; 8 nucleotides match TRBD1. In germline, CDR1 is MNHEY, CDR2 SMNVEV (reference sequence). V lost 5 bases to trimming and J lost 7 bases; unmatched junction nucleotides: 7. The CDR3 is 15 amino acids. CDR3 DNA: TGTGCCAGCAGTCCCCAGACAGGGGCCAATTCACCCCTCCACTTT. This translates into CASSPQTGANSPLHF.

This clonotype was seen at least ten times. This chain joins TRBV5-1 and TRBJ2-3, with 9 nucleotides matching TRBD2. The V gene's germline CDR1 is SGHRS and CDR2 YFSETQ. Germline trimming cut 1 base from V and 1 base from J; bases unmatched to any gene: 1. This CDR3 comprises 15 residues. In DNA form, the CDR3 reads TGCGCCAGCAGCTTGCAGCGGGAGGGCACAGATACGCAGTATTTT. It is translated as CASSLQREGTDTQYF.